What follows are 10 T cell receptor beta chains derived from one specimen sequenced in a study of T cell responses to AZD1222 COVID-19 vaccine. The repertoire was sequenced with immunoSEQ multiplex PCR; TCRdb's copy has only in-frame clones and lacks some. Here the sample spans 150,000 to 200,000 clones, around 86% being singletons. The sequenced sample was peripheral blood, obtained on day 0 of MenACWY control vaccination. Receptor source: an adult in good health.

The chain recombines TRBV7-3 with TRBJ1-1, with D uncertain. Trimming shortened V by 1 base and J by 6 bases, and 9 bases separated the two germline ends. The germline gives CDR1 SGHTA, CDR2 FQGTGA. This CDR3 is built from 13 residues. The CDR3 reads CASSLNLGAEAFF. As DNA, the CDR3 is TGTGCCAGCAGCTTAAATCTGGGCGCTGAAGCTTTCTTT.

CDR3 sequence: CASSPDRVGSYEQYF. CDR3 DNA sequence: TGTGCCAGCAGTCCGGACAGGGTAGGCTCCTACGAGCAGTACTTC. The gene calls are TRBV28 and TRBJ2-7; 8 nucleotides match TRBD1. This CDR3 contains 15 residues. Germline lookup yields CDR1 MDHEN and CDR2 SYDVKM. J lost 0 bases, V lost 5 bases, and 6 bases had no gene match.

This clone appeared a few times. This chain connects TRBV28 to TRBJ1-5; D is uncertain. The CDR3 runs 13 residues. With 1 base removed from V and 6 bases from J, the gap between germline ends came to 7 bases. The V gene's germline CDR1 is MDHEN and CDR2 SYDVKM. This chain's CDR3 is CASSLSQGQPQHF. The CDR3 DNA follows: TGTGCCAGCAGTTTATCTCAAGGTCAGCCCCAGCATTTT.

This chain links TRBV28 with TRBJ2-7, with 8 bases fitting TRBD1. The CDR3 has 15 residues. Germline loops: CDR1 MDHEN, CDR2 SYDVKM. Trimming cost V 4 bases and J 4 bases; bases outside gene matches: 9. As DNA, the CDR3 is TGTGCCAGCAGTTCCATGGACAGGGCTGGATACGAGCAGTACTTC. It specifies CASSSMDRAGYEQYF.

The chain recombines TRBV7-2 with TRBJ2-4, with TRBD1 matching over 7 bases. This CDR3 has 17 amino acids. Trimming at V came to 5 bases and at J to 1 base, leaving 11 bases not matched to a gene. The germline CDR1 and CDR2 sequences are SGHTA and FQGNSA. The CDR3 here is CASSGRPQGNAKNIQYF. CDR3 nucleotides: TGTGCCAGCAGCGGACGGCCACAGGGGAACGCCAAAAACATTCAGTACTTC.

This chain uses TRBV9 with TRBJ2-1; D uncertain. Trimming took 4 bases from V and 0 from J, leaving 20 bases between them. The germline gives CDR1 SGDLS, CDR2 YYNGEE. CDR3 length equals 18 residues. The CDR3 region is CASSPSDWPQPSYNEQFF. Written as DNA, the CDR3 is TGTGCCAGCAGCCCCAGCGACTGGCCGCAACCCTCCTACAATGAGCAGTTCTTC.

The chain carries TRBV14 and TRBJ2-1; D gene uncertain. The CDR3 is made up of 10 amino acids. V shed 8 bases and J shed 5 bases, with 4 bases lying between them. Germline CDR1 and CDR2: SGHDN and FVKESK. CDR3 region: CASGDNEQFF. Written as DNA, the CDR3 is TGTGCCAGCGGGGACAATGAGCAGTTCTTC. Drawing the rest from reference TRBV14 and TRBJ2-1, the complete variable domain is EAGVTQFPSHSVIEKGQTVTLRCDPISGHDNLYWYRRVMGKEIKFLLHFVKESKQDESGMPNNRFLAERTGGTYSTLKVQPAELEDSGVYFCASGDNEQFFGPGTRLTVL.

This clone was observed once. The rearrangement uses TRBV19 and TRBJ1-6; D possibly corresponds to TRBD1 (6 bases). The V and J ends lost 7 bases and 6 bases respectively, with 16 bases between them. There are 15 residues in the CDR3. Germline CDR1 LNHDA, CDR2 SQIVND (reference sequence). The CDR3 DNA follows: TGTGCCAGTAAGACAGGACCCTCGTCTAATTCACCCCTCCACTTT. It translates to CASKTGPSSNSPLHF.

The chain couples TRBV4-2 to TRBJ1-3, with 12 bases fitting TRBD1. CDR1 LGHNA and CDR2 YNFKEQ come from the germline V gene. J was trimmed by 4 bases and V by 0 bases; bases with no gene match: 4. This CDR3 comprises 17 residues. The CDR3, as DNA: TGTGCCAGCAGCCAAGACTTGGGACAGGGGGCCGGAAACACCATATATTTT. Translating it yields CASSQDLGQGAGNTIYF.

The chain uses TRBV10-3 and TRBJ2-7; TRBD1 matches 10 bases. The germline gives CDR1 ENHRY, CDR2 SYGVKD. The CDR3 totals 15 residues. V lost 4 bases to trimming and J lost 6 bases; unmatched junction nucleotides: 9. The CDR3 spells CAISARDRGYVEQYF. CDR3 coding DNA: TGTGCCATCAGTGCCCGGGACAGGGGTTACGTCGAGCAGTACTTC.